The 20 T cell receptor beta chains presented below share a single source sample, sequenced in a study of graft-versus-host responses after intestinal transplantation. These receptors lack a known antigen. Produced via immunoSEQ multiplex PCR; TCRdb's table is partial and in-frame only. The table records 84,000 or so clones, roughly 93% of them present only once. This specimen was unstimulated CD8+ T cells sorted from spleen or lymph node cells, taken before transplant. The source is a human donor who was the organ donor for an intestinal transplant.

The rearrangement joins TRBV19 to TRBJ2-5; TRBD2 matches 10 bases. Germline V gene lookup returns CDR1 LNHDA and CDR2 SQIVND (reference sequence). The CDR3 is made up of 14 amino acids. Unmatched junction bases numbered 3, after V lost 5 bases and J lost 3 bases. The CDR3 protein is CASSLAGGEETQYF. CDR3 coding DNA: TGTGCCAGTAGTTTAGCGGGAGGCGAAGAGACCCAGTACTTC.

This sequence joins TRBV28 and TRBJ1-5, with 11 bases matching TRBD1. Germline CDR1 MDHEN, CDR2 SYDVKM. This CDR3 spans 20 amino acids. Trimming at V came to 5 bases and at J to 7 bases, leaving 22 bases not matched to a gene. DNA for the CDR3: TGTGCCAGCAGTGGGAGGTGGACAGGGGGCTTTAAACCGGCGCAGCAGCCCCAGCATTTT. It codes for CASSGRWTGGFKPAQQPQHF.

The chain employs TRBV29-1 and TRBJ2-7; no reliable D call. This CDR3 region has 13 residues. Germline-derived CDR1 and CDR2 are SQVTM and ANQGSEA. The V gene lost 7 bases and the J gene lost 2 bases, with 15 bases spanning the gap. CDR3 amino acids: CSALSPGPYEQYF. For the CDR3, the DNA is TGCAGCGCCCTCTCACCGGGTCCCTACGAGCAGTACTTC.

The chain carries TRBV19 and TRBJ2-1; perhaps TRBD2 as D (5 bases). Germline values: CDR1 LNHDA, CDR2 SQIVND (reference sequence). V lost 3 bases to trimming and J lost 3 bases, with 18 bases between them. The CDR3 extends over 17 amino acids. In DNA, the CDR3 is TGTGCCAGTAGTATCGTTTTCCTAGCTGGGGACTACAATGAGCAGTTCTTC. Translating it yields CASSIVFLAGDYNEQFF.

This chain links TRBV6-5 with TRBJ1-1, with D perhaps matching TRBD1 (6 bases). The CDR3 totals 15 residues. Germline lookup yields CDR1 MNHEY and CDR2 SVGAGI. Trimming left V 3 bases short and J 14 bases short, with 25 bases between. CDR3 in amino acids: CASSYYLQGGGRLFF. CDR3 sequence (DNA): TGTGCCAGCAGTTATTACTTACAGGGCGGGGGGAGGTTGTTCTTT.

The genes are TRBV19 and TRBJ2-7; no definite D call. V was cut by 0 bases and J by 3 bases, with 12 bases left in between. The CDR3 spans 15 residues. Germline V gene data show CDR1 as LNHDA and CDR2 as SQIVND (reference sequence). CDR3 bases: TGTGCCAGTAGTATAGACCAGTCAACCTTCTACGAGCAGTACTTC. Protein: CASSIDQSTFYEQYF.

The chain employs TRBV5-1 and TRBJ1-2; D uncertain. V was cut by 5 bases and J by 6 bases, with 14 bases left in between. The CDR3 has 13 residues. CDR1 is SGHRS and CDR2 is YFSETQ in the germline V gene. CDR3 sequence (DNA): TGCGCCAGCAGGGCCAATATTCATAATGGCTACACCTTC. Protein product: CASRANIHNGYTF.

The rearrangement uses TRBV28 and TRBJ1-5; D gene uncertain. There are 14 residues in the CDR3. V was pared by 3 bases and J by 3 bases, with 9 bases between. Germline V gene sequence: CDR1 MDHEN, CDR2 SYDVKM. The CDR3 sequence: CASSFVLFNQPQHF. CDR3 coding DNA: TGTGCCAGCAGTTTCGTCCTCTTCAATCAGCCCCAGCATTTT.

The J gene is TRBJ2-7, the V gene TRBV19, with 7 bases matching TRBD1. Germline CDR1 LNHDA, CDR2 SQIVND (reference sequence). V lost 3 bases and J lost 3; bases outside the gene matches: 14. CDR3 length equals 17 residues. The CDR3 is CASSIRGQYPPGYEQYF. DNA for the CDR3: TGTGCCAGTAGTATTCGGGGACAGTATCCTCCTGGCTACGAGCAGTACTTC.

This rearrangement joins TRBV6-5 to TRBJ2-7, with D uncertain. The CDR3 extends over 14 amino acids. Germline values: CDR1 MNHEY, CDR2 SVGAGI. V was trimmed by 0 bases and J by 5 bases, leaving 11 bases between them. The chain's CDR3 is CASSYSEKPHEQYF. In DNA, the CDR3 is TGTGCCAGCAGTTACTCGGAGAAACCCCACGAGCAGTACTTC.

The chain employs TRBV5-4 and TRBJ1-6; tentatively, D is TRBD1 (5 bases). Germline CDR1 is SGHNT and CDR2 is YYREEE (reference sequence). V lost 1 base and J lost 11, with 13 bases in between. This CDR3 has 14 residues. The CDR3 DNA is TGTGCCAGCAGCTTGCCCGGGGGAAATCCACCCCTCCACTTT. Protein sequence: CASSLPGGNPPLHF. The full variable domain, completed using reference TRBV5-4 and TRBJ1-6, is ETGVTQSPTHLIKTRGQQVTLRCSSQSGHNTVSWYQQALGQGPQFIFQYYREEENGRGNFPPRFSGLQFPNYSSELNVNALELDDSALYLCASSLPGGNPPLHFGNGTRLTVT.

Only one count was recorded for this clone. The rearrangement links TRBV5-1 to TRBJ1-2, with TRBD1 matching over 9 bases. Germline CDR1 and CDR2: SGHRS and YFSETQ. J gave up 0 bases and V 3 bases, and 9 bases lay outside the gene matches. The CDR3 contains 17 residues. The CDR3 DNA is TGCGCCAGCAGCTCCACAGGGGGCCACTTTCCTAACTATGGCTACACCTTC. Amino acid sequence: CASSSTGGHFPNYGYTF.

The chain joins TRBV15 to TRBJ2-7, with 7 bases fitting TRBD1. There are 13 residues in the CDR3. Per germline, CDR1 LNHNV and CDR2 YYDKDF (reference sequence). The junction had 0 bases not matched to a gene; V was cut back by 3 bases and J by 1 base. The CDR3 DNA follows: TGTGCCACCAGCAGGGACAGGTCCTACGAGCAGTACTTC. Its translation: CATSRDRSYEQYF.

The J gene is TRBJ2-7, the V gene TRBV14; no clear D. This CDR3 spans 13 amino acids. CDR1 and CDR2 (germline): SGHDN, FVKESK. Trimming pared 1 base from V and 7 bases from J, leaving 11 bases between. The CDR3 nucleotides are TGTGCCAGCAGCCAAGTGTCTTACGGGGAGCAGTACTTC. Its translation is CASSQVSYGEQYF.

Only one count was recorded for this clone. The rearrangement uses TRBV19 and TRBJ2-1; tentatively, D is TRBD2 (6 bases). V was cut by 4 bases and J by 3 bases, with 13 bases left in between. The CDR3 extends over 15 amino acids. Per germline, CDR1 LNHDA and CDR2 SQIVND (reference sequence). CDR3 sequence: CASSTSSEGYNEQFF. The CDR3 bases are TGTGCCAGTAGTACCTCTAGCGAGGGCTACAATGAGCAGTTCTTC.

V gene TRBV29-1 combines with J gene TRBJ2-7, with D tentatively TRBD2 (5 bases). V was pared by 7 bases and J by 5 bases, with 12 bases between. The germline CDR1 and CDR2 sequences are SQVTM and ANQGSEA. The CDR3 extends over 11 amino acids. The CDR3 sequence: CSATSRDEQYF. CDR3 DNA sequence: TGCAGCGCGACCTCGCGGGACGAGCAGTACTTC.

The J gene is TRBJ2-3, the V gene TRBV5-5; TRBD1 matches at 8 bases. Germline V CDR1 and CDR2: SGHKS, YYEKEE (reference sequence). The CDR3 extends over 18 amino acids. Trimming at V came to 4 bases and at J to 7 bases, leaving 20 bases not matched to a gene. In DNA form, the CDR3 reads TGTGCCAGCAGCATTACTCCACTGACAGGGGCCGAGGAGTATACGCAGTATTTT. Residues: CASSITPLTGAEEYTQYF.

The V call is TRBV19, the J call TRBJ2-7; TRBD1 agrees at 7 bases. This CDR3 is built from 13 residues. In germline, CDR1 is LNHDA, CDR2 SQIVND (reference sequence). The ends lost 5 bases at V and 6 bases at J; junction bases unmatched: 7. The CDR3 loop is CASSSTGPREQYF. CDR3 DNA sequence: TGTGCCAGTAGTTCGACAGGGCCCCGCGAGCAGTACTTC.

The chain couples TRBV9 to TRBJ2-5, with a possible D match to TRBD1 (6 bases). Trimming removed 4 bases from V and 4 bases from J, with 14 bases in between. From germline, CDR1 is SGDLS and CDR2 YYNGEE. CDR3 size: 14 residues. This CDR3 is CASSPIQGSETQYF. The CDR3, as DNA: TGTGCCAGCAGCCCAATACAGGGTTCAGAGACCCAGTACTTC. The complete variable domain, with remaining parts taken from reference TRBV9 and TRBJ2-5, reads DSGVTQTPKHLITATGQRVTLRCSPRSGDLSVYWYQQSLDQGLQFLIQYYNGEERAKGNILERFSAQQFPDLHSELNLSSLELGDSALYFCASSPIQGSETQYFGPGTRLLVL.

This clone is a singleton in its sample. The gene calls are TRBV4-2 and TRBJ2-5; D is uncertain. Germline V gene data show CDR1 as LGHNA and CDR2 as YNFKEQ. The CDR3 has 12 residues. V was clipped by 0 bases and J by 5 bases, with 4 bases between them. CDR3 sequence: CASSQDRETQYF. CDR3 nucleotides: TGTGCCAGCAGCCAAGATCGGGAGACCCAGTACTTC.